This TCR beta chain stems from a study of monozygotic twins with inflammatory bowel disease. The study, taken as a whole, reports: Similarity of repertoires did not differ between concordant and discordant twins, possibly from limited power. Sharing of clonotypes with others was lower in IBD patients than in healthy twins, and this was especially so with disease activity. Some repertoire variability may stem from patients' differing immunosuppressive treatments.

CDR3 size: 11 residues. Germline V CDR1 and CDR2: SQVTM, ANQGSEA. TCRdb reprocessed the 5' RACE reads; each CDR3 protein has one entry and no DNA is given. This sample's table has approximately 400,000 distinct CDR3 sequences. A word on this clonotype: Antigen unknown.

The V and J genes are TRBV29-1 and TRBJ2-2. The sequenced sample consisted of blood. This sequence originates from a human donor with ulcerative colitis or Crohn's disease, or a healthy co-twin of an affected twin (not recorded which). The CDR3 here is CSALNTGELFF.